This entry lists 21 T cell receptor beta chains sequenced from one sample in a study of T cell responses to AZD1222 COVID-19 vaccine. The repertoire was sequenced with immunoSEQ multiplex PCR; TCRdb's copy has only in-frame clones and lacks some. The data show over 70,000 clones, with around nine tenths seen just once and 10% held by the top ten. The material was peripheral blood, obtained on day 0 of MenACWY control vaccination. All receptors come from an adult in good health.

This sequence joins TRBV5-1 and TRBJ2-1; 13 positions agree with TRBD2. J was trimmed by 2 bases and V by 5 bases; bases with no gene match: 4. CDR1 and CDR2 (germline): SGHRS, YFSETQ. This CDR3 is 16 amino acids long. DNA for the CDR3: TGCGCCAGCAGACTACTAGCGGGGGGGACCTACAATGAGCAGTTCTTC. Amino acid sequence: CASRLLAGGTYNEQFF.

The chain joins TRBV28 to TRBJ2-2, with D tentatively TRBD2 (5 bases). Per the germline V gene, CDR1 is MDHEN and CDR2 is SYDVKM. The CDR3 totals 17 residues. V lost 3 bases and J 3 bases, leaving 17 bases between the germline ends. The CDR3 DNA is TGTGCCAGCAGTTTCAATGCGGGTTGGCTTTACACCGGGGAGCTGTTTTTT. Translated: CASSFNAGWLYTGELFF. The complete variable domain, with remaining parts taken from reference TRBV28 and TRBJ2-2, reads DVKVTQSSRYLVKRTGEKVFLECVQDMDHENMFWYRQDPGLGLRLIYFSYDVKMKEKGDIPEGYSVSREKKERFSLILESASTNQTSMYLCASSFNAGWLYTGELFFGEGSRLTVL.

CDR3 region: CASSTGTANEKLFF. Here the CDR3 DNA reads TGCGCCAGCAGCACCGGGACAGCTAATGAAAAACTGTTTTTT. The rearrangement joins TRBV5-1 to TRBJ1-4; 7 nucleotides agree with TRBD1. This CDR3 contains 14 residues. Germline CDR1 reads SGHRS; CDR2 reads YFSETQ. Unmatched junction bases numbered 3, after V lost 4 bases and J lost 3 bases.

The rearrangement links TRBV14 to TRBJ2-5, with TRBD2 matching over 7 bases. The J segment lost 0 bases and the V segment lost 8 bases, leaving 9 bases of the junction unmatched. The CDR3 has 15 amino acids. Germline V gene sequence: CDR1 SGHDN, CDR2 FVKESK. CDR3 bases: TGTGCCAGCTCTGGAGGGAGGGTCGACCAAGAGACCCAGTACTTC. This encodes CASSGGRVDQETQYF.

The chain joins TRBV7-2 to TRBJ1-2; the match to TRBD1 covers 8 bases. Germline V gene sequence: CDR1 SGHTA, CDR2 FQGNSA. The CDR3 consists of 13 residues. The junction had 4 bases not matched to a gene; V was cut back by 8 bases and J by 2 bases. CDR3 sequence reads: CASGTGGNYGYTF. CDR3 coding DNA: TGTGCCAGCGGAACAGGGGGAAACTATGGCTACACCTTC. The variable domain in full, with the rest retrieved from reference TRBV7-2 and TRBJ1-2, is GAGVSQSPSNKVTEKGKDVELRCDPISGHTALYWYRQSLGQGLEFLIYFQGNSAPDKSGLPSDRFSAERTGGSVSTLTIQRTQQEDSAVYLCASGTGGNYGYTFGSGTRLTVV.

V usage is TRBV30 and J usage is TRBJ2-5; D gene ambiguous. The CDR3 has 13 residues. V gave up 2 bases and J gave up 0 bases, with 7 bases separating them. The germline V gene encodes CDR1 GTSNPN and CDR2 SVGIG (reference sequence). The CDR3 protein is CAWSLMYQETQYF. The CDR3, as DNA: TGTGCCTGGAGTCTAATGTACCAAGAGACCCAGTACTTC.

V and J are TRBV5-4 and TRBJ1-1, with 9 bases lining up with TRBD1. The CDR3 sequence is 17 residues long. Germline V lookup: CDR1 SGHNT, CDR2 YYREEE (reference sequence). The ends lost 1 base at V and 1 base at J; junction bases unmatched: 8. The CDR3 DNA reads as TGTGCCAGCAGCTTGTACGGGACAGGGATGAGGAACACTGAAGCTTTCTTT. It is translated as CASSLYGTGMRNTEAFF. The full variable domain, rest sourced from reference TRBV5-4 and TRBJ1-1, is ETGVTQSPTHLIKTRGQQVTLRCSSQSGHNTVSWYQQALGQGPQFIFQYYREEENGRGNFPPRFSGLQFPNYSSELNVNALELDDSALYLCASSLYGTGMRNTEAFFGQGTRLTVV.

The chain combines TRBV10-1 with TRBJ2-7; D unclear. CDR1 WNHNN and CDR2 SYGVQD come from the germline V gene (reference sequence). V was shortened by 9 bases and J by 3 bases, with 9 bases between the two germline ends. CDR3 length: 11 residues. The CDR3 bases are TGCGCCAGAGAGCGCATCTACGAGCAGTACTTC. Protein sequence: CARERIYEQYF.

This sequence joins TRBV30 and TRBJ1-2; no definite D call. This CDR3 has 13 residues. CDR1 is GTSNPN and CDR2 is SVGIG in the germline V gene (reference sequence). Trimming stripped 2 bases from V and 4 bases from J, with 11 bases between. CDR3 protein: CAWSQVSGYGYTF. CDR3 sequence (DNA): TGTGCCTGGAGTCAAGTAAGCGGCTATGGCTACACCTTC. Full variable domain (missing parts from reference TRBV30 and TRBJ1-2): SQTIHQWPATLVQPVGSPLSLECTVEGTSNPNLYWYRQAAGRGLQLLFYSVGIGQISSEVPQNLSASRPQDRQFILSSKKLLLSDSGFYLCAWSQVSGYGYTFGSGTRLTVV.

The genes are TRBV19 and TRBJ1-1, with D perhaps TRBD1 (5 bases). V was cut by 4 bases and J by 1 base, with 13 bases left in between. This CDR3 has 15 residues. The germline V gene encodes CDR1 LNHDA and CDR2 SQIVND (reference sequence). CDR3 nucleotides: TGTGCCAGTAGTAGCCGACCCACAGGGAACACTGAAGCTTTCTTT. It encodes CASSSRPTGNTEAFF.

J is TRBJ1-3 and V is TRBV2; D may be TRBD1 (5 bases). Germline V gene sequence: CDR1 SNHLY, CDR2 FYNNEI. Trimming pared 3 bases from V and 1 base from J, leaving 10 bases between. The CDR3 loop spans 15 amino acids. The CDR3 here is CASSEVQVSGNTIYF. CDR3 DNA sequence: TGTGCCAGCAGTGAGGTACAGGTATCTGGAAACACCATATATTTT.

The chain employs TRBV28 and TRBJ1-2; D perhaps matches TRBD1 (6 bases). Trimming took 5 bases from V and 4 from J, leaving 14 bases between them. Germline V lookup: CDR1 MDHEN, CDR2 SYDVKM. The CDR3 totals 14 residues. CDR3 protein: CASSIGGQSYGYTF. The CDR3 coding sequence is TGTGCCAGCAGTATCGGGGGGCAAAGCTATGGCTACACCTTC.

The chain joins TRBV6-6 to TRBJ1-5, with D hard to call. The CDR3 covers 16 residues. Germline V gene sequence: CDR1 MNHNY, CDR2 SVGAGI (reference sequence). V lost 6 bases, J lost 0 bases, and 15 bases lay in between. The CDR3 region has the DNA TGTGCCAGCAGACGATCCCACACCAATAGCAATCAGCCCCAGCATTTT. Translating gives CASRRSHTNSNQPQHF.

The chain's CDR3 is CASSQGQASSGNTIYF. The CDR3 bases are TGCGCCAGCAGCCAAGGACAGGCGAGCTCTGGAAACACCATATATTTT. The chain combines TRBV5-1 with TRBJ1-3, with 7 nucleotides matching TRBD1. J was trimmed by 0 bases and V by 4 bases; bases with no gene match: 7. Germline-derived CDR1 and CDR2 are SGHRS and YFSETQ. This CDR3 has 16 residues.

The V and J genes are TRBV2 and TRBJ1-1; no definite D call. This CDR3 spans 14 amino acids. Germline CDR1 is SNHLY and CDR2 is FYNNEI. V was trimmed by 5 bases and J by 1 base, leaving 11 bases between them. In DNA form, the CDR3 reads TGTGCCAGCAGTAGCAGGCATGGGAACACTGAAGCTTTCTTT. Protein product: CASSSRHGNTEAFF.

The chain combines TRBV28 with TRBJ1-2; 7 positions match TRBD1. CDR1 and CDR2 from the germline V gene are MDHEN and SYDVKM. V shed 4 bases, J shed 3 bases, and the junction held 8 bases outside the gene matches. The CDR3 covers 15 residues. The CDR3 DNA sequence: TGTGCCAGCAGTTCATCCGGGACAGCCTACTATGGCTACACCTTC. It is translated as CASSSSGTAYYGYTF.

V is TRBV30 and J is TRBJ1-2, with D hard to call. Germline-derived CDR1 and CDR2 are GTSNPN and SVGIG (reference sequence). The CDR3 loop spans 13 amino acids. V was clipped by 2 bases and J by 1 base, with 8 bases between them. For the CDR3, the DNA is TGTGCCTGGAGTACTTTTGGTAACTATGGCTACACCTTC. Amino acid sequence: CAWSTFGNYGYTF.

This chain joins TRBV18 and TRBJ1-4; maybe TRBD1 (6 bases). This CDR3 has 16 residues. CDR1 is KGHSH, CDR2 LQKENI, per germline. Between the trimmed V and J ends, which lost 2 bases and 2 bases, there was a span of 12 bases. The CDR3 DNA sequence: TGTGCCAGCTCACCAGAATGGGGGGCGACTAATGAAAAACTGTTTTTT. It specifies CASSPEWGATNEKLFF.

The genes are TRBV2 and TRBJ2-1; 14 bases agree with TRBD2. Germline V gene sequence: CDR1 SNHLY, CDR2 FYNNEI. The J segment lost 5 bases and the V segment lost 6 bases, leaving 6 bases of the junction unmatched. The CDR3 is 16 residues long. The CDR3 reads CASRPRTSGGNNEQFF. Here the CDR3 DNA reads TGTGCCAGCAGACCTAGGACTAGCGGGGGGAACAATGAGCAGTTCTTC.

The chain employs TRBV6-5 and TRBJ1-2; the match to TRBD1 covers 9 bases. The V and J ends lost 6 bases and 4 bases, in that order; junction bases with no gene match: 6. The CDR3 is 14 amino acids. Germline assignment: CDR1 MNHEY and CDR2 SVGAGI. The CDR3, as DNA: TGTGCCAGCAGGCCAACAGGGGGCTTCTATGGCTACACCTTC. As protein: CASRPTGGFYGYTF.

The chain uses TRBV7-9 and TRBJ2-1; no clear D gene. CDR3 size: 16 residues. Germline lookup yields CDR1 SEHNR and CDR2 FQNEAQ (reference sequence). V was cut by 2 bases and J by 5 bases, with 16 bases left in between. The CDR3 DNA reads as TGTGCCAGCAGCTTACTCTACCTAAAAGGGAACAATGAGCAGTTCTTC. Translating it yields CASSLLYLKGNNEQFF.